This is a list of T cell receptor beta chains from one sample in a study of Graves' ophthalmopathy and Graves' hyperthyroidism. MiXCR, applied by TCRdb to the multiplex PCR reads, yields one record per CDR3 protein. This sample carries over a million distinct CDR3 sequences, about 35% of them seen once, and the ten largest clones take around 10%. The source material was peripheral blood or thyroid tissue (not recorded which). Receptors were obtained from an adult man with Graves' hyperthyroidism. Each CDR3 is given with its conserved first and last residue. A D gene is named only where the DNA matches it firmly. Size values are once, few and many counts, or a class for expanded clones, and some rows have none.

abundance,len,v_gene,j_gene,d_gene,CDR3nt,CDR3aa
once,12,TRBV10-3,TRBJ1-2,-,TGTGCCATCAGTCAAGACAGCTCTGGAAACACCTTC,CAISQDSSGNTF
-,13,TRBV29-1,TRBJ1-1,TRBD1,TGCAGCGTTGGGACAGGGGGTTTCGCTGAAGCTTTCTTT,CSVGTGGFAEAFF
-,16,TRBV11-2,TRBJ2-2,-,TGTGCCAGCAGCTTATTTAACAGTTACGGCACCGGGGAGCTGTTTTTT,CASSLFNSYGTGELFF
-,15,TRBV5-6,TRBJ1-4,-,TGTGCCAGCAGCTCCTCCGGGGCTGTCGTGGAAAAACTGTTTTTT,CASSSSGAVVEKLFF
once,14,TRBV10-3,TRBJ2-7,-,TGTGCCATCAGTGGGCAGGTCGATCCCTACGAGCAGTACTTC,CAISGQVDPYEQYF
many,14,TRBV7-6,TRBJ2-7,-,TGTGCCAGCAGCTTAGATGCGGTCGCCTACGAGCAGTACTTC,CASSLDAVAYEQYF
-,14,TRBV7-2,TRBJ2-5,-,TGTGCCAGCAGCCCACAGACAGGCCGAGAGACCCAGTACTTC,CASSPQTGRETQYF
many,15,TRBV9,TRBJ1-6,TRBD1,TGTGCCAGCAGCGTAGGGGACAGCAACGTGGCACCCCTCCACTTT,CASSVGDSNVAPLHF
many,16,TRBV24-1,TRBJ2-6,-,TGTGCCACCGGTCCAGGGTCCCTCTCTGGGGCCAACGTCCTGACTTTC,CATGPGSLSGANVLTF
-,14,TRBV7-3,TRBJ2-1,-,TGTGCCAGCAGCTTAACGGCTCAGGGCCATGAGCAGTTCTTC,CASSLTAQGHEQFF
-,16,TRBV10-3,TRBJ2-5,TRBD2,TGTGCCATCAGTGAGTCGCGTCAGGGAGGGAATCAGCCCCAGTACTTC,CAISESRQGGNQPQYF
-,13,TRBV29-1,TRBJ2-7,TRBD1,TGCAGCTTAGATGGGACAGGGGATTACGAGCAGTACTTC,CSLDGTGDYEQYF
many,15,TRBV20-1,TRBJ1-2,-,TGCAGTGCGCAAAACCAGGGACGGGCTAACTATGGCTACACCTTC,CSAQNQGRANYGYTF
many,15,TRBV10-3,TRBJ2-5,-,TGTGCCATCAGCGCGGGAAATTGGCGGCAAGAGACCCAGTACTTC,CAISAGNWRQETQYF
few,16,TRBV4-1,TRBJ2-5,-,TGCGCCAGCAGCCAATCCAATTCGGGGAGGCAAGAGACCCAGTACTTC,CASSQSNSGRQETQYF
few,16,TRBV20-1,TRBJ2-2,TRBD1,TGCAGTGCTAGTGGGTGGACAGGAAAGGTCGGCGGGGAGCTGTTTTTT,CSASGWTGKVGGELFF
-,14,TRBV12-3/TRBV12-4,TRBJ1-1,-,TGTGCCAGCAGTTTTGTCAGGGGAAGAACTGAAGCTTTCTTT,CASSFVRGRTEAFF
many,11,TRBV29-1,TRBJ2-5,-,TGCAGCGTCCAGGGTGGGGAGACCCAGTACTTC,CSVQGGETQYF
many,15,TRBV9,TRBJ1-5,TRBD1,TGTGCCAGCAGCGTAGGGGACAGTACTAATCAGCCCCAGCATTTT,CASSVGDSTNQPQHF
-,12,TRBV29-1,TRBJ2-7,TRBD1,TGCAGCAACCGGGACAGGGTTTACGAGCAGTACTTC,CSNRDRVYEQYF
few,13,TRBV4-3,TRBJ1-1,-,TGCGCCAGCAGCCAGAGGGGGACCACTGAAGCTTTCTTT,CASSQRGTTEAFF
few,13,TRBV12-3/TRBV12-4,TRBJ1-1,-,TGTGCCAGCAGTTTTGGACAATACACTGAAGCTTTCTTT,CASSFGQYTEAFF
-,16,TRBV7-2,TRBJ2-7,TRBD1,TGTGCCAGCAGCTTAAGGGGGACAGGGCTTCCAGATACGCAGTACTTC,CASSLRGTGLPDTQYF
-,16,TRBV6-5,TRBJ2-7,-,TGTGCCAGCAGTAAGGCGGGCGGGACCCTCTCGTCTGGGCAGTACTTC,CASSKAGGTLSSGQYF
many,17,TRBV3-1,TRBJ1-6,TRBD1,TGTGCCAGCAGCCTCAGACAGGGTAGCTCCTATAATTCACCCCTCCACTTT,CASSLRQGSSYNSPLHF
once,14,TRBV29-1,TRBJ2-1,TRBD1,TGCAGCGTTGCAAGGGGGACAGGGGGAAATGAGCAGTTCTTC,CSVARGTGGNEQFF
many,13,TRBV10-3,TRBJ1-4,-,TGTGCCGCAGGACCTGAGGTGAAGGAAAAACTGTTTTTT,CAAGPEVKEKLFF
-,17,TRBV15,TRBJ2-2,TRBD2,TGTGCCACCAGCAGAGCCCCAAGGGGGACTAGCGCCGGGGAGCTGTTTTTT,CATSRAPRGTSAGELFF
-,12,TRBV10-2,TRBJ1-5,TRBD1,TGCGCCGGGCAGGGGGCCGGGCAGCCCCAGCATTTT,CAGQGAGQPQHF
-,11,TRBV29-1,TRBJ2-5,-,TGCAGCCCCGACTACCTGCTGGCCCAGTACTTC,CSPDYLLAQYF
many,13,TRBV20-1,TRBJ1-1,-,TGCAGTGCTAGAAGGCAGGTAAACACTGAAGCTTTCTTT,CSARRQVNTEAFF
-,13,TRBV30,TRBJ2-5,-,TGTGCGGAGGGGGCCGCAGCCAGGGAGACCCAGTACTTC,CAEGAAARETQYF
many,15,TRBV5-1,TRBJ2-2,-,TGCGCCAGCAGCTTGGCCGGACAGCTTACCGGGGAGCTGTTTTTT,CASSLAGQLTGELFF
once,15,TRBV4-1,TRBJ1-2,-,TGCGCCAGCAGCAAAGCGGTACAGGCGAAGAATGGCTACACCTTC,CASSKAVQAKNGYTF
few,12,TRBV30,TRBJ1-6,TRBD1,TGTGCCTGGGGGACAGCTAATTCACCCCTCCACTTT,CAWGTANSPLHF
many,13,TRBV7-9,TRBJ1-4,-,TGTGCCAGCGGCTGGGGGTCTAATGAAAAACTGTTTTTT,CASGWGSNEKLFF
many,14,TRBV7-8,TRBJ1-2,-,TGTGCCAGCAGTCTAGACTCCAACAACTATGGCTACACCTTC,CASSLDSNNYGYTF